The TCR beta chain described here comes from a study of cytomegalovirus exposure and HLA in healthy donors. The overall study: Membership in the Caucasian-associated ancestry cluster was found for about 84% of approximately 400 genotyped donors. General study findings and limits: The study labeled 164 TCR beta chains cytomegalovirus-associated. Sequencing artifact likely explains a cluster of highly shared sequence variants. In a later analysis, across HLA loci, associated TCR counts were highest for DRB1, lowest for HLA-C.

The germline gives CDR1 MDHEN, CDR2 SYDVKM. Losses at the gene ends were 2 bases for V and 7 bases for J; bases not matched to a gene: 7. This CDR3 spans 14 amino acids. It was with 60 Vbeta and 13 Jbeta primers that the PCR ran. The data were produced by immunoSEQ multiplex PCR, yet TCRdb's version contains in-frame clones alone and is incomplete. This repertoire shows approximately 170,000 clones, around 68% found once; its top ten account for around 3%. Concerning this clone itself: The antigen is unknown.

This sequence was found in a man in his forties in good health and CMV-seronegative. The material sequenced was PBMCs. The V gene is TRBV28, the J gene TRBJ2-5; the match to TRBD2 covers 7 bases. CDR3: CASSLGAGDGTQYF. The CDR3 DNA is TGTGCCAGCAGTTTAGGGGCGGGGGACGGGACCCAGTACTTC.